One and the same sample provided the 17 T cell receptor beta chains below, sequenced in a study of human thymus T cells. Libraries were prepared by immunoSEQ multiplex PCR; TCRdb keeps only in-frame clonotypes and omits some of them. The sample lists about 130,000 clones; just under 95% were seen once. Thymus tissue was removed during corrective cardiac surgery. The sample comprised thymus tissue. These receptors originate from a boy younger than two with a congenital heart defect but otherwise immunologically healthy.

The V and J genes are TRBV2 and TRBJ1-2; D is unresolved. The length of the CDR3 is 16 residues. Trimming took 2 bases from V and 3 from J, leaving 16 bases between them. In germline, CDR1 is SNHLY, CDR2 FYNNEI. The DNA for the CDR3 is TGTGCCAGCAGTGAATCCAGGCATCGAACCTACTATGGCTACACCTTC. Translation gives CASSESRHRTYYGYTF.

The chain employs TRBV5-1 and TRBJ2-7; 11 bases are a match to TRBD2. CDR3 length: 16 amino acids. CDR1 and CDR2 (germline): SGHRS, YFSETQ. The V segment lost 0 bases and the J segment 2 bases; nucleotides outside the gene matches: 4. The DNA for the CDR3 is TGCGCCAGCAGCTTGGAGCTAGCGGGGGGAACCTACGAGCAGTACTTC. This encodes CASSLELAGGTYEQYF.

The V gene is TRBV2, the J gene TRBJ2-5; TRBD2 matches at 9 bases. CDR3 length: 14 amino acids. The germline CDR1 and CDR2 sequences are SNHLY and FYNNEI. V dropped 6 bases and J dropped 1; count of bases not matched to a gene: 3. As DNA, the CDR3 is TGTGCCAGCAGCCCGACTAGCGGCCAAGAGACCCAGTACTTC. Protein product: CASSPTSGQETQYF.

This chain connects TRBV4-1 to TRBJ2-7; 14 bases match TRBD2. The CDR3 is made up of 18 amino acids. Germline loops: CDR1 MGHRA, CDR2 YSYEKL. V lost 2 bases and J lost 9; bases outside the gene matches: 15. The CDR3 reads CASSQSPSTSGGAGMQYF. CDR3 nucleotides: TGCGCCAGCAGCCAAAGCCCCTCGACTAGCGGGGGGGCCGGGATGCAGTACTTC.

The V and J genes are TRBV30 and TRBJ1-6; D is unclear. CDR1 and CDR2 (germline): GTSNPN, SVGIG (reference sequence). V lost 0 bases to trimming and J lost 0 bases, with 18 bases between them. CDR3 length: 19 amino acids. CDR3: CAWSVRFSSNSSYNSPLHF. The CDR3, as DNA: TGTGCCTGGAGTGTTAGATTCTCATCGAATAGCTCCTATAATTCACCCCTCCACTTT.

V and J are TRBV23-1 and TRBJ2-3; D may be TRBD1 or TRBD2 (5 bases each). TRBV23-1 is reported as an ORF; its role is uncertain. Trimming removed 6 bases from V and 3 bases from J, with 19 bases in between. This CDR3 has 16 residues. The CDR3 here is CASSQRGAKGTDTQYF. In nucleotides, the CDR3 is TGCGCCAGCAGCCAGAGGGGAGCGAAGGGGACAGATACGCAGTATTTT.

This clone was observed once. The chain couples TRBV5-1 to TRBJ2-6; possibly TRBD1 for D (5 bases). Between the trimmed V and J ends, which lost 6 bases and 0 bases, there was a span of 19 bases. The germline V gene has CDR1 SGHRS and CDR2 YFSETQ. This CDR3 is built from 18 residues. CDR3 residues: CASNPAGRNSSGANVLTF. CDR3 bases: TGCGCCAGCAACCCCGCAGGGCGGAACTCCTCTGGGGCCAACGTCCTGACTTTC.

The gene calls are TRBV6-1 and TRBJ1-1; 7 nucleotides match TRBD1. Trimming at V came to 11 bases and at J to 6 bases, leaving 12 bases not matched to a gene. Germline lookup yields CDR1 MNHNS and CDR2 SASEGT. This CDR3 has 13 amino acids. CDR3 sequence: CACFRQGSSEAFF. The CDR3 DNA reads TGTGCCTGTTTTCGACAGGGATCATCTGAAGCTTTCTTT.

The chain carries TRBV6-1 and TRBJ1-2, with D possibly TRBD1 on 5 matching bases. V was pared by 0 bases and J by 3 bases, with 17 bases between. CDR3 size: 17 residues. CDR1 and CDR2 (germline): MNHNS, SASEGT. The CDR3 region has the DNA TGTGCCAGCAGTGAAGCGCATGGCCCGGGGCTAGACTATGGCTACACCTTC. Translating it yields CASSEAHGPGLDYGYTF.

The CDR3 spells CASSRNSTDTQYF. The CDR3, as DNA: TGTGCCAGCAGCCGCAATAGCACAGATACGCAGTATTTT. J is TRBJ2-3 and V is TRBV14; D gene ambiguous. The CDR3 length is 13 residues. Per the germline V gene, CDR1 is SGHDN and CDR2 is FVKESK. V gave up 4 bases and J gave up 0 bases, with 5 bases separating them.

The chain combines TRBV7-9 with TRBJ2-2; 9 bases fit TRBD1. The CDR3 has 16 residues. Looked up from germline, CDR1 is SEHNR and CDR2 is FQNEAQ (reference sequence). Trimming at V came to 3 bases and at J to 4 bases, leaving 6 bases not matched to a gene. CDR3 in amino acids: CASSFVTGQGTGELFF. CDR3 sequence (DNA): TGTGCCAGCAGCTTCGTGACGGGACAGGGCACCGGGGAGCTGTTTTTT.

This chain connects TRBV27 to TRBJ2-1; TRBD2 matches 10 bases. V shed 5 bases and J 4 bases; nucleotides not matched to a gene: 17. CDR3 length equals 19 residues. Germline lookup yields CDR1 MNHEY and CDR2 SMNVEV (reference sequence). The CDR3 sequence: CASSPSTPRVAGGYNEQFF. DNA for the CDR3: TGTGCCAGCAGTCCATCAACCCCCCGGGTAGCGGGGGGATACAATGAGCAGTTCTTC.

This sequence joins TRBV14 and TRBJ2-2; TRBD1 aligns across 7 bases. Germline loops: CDR1 SGHDN, CDR2 FVKESK. The CDR3 totals 17 residues. Germline trimming cut 0 bases from V and 5 bases from J; bases unmatched to any gene: 9. DNA for the CDR3: TGTGCCAGCAGCCAAGATCGACAGGGTAGGAGGACCGGGGAGCTGTTTTTT. It is translated as CASSQDRQGRRTGELFF.

The chain links TRBV27 to TRBJ2-5; TRBD2 aligns across 8 bases. V trimming: 2 bases; J trimming: 3 bases; junction bases outside the gene matches: 20. In germline, CDR1 is MNHEY, CDR2 SMNVEV (reference sequence). The CDR3 runs to 20 residues. Written as DNA, the CDR3 is TGTGCCAGCAGTTTAGGTTCAGTCGAAGCGGGGGCCGCGAATAAAGAGACCCAGTACTTC. It is translated as CASSLGSVEAGAANKETQYF.

Comment on this clone: The junction differs from germline at one of its ends, possibly a read error. This same CDR3 is encoded by further DNA sequences in the sample. The chain employs TRBV2 and TRBJ1-6; TRBD1 might be the D (5 bases). The CDR3 contains 13 residues. Germline CDR1 and CDR2: SNHLY and FYNNEI. The CDR3 nucleotides read TGTGCTAGCAGTTGGGCCCGGGGGTCAGCCCTCCACTTT. It encodes CASSWARGSALHF.

The rearrangement links TRBV6-6 to TRBJ1-2; D is perhaps TRBD1 (6 bases). V was trimmed by 6 bases and J by 4 bases, leaving 18 bases between them. Germline CDR1 MNHNY, CDR2 SVGAGI (reference sequence). The CDR3 extends over 15 amino acids. This CDR3 is CASSPKGGFGYGYTF. The CDR3 DNA reads as TGTGCCAGCAGCCCAAAGGGGGGGTTTGGCTATGGCTACACCTTC.

The V and J genes are TRBV5-6 and TRBJ1-3, with TRBD1 matching over 7 bases. The CDR3 has 16 amino acids. The ends lost 4 bases at V and 0 bases at J; junction bases unmatched: 7. In germline, CDR1 is SGHDT, CDR2 YYEEEE. As DNA, the CDR3 is TGTGCCAGCAGCCCGGACAGGTCCCTCTCTGGAAACACCATATATTTT. Translated: CASSPDRSLSGNTIYF.